The 20 T cell receptor beta chains in this list originate from one sample, sequenced in a study of blood T cell repertoires in COVID-19. Sequenced by immunoSEQ multiplex PCR; TCRdb stores in-frame clones only, minus some. The top ten clones hold 6.5% to 9% of a sample with almost 55,000 clones, less than 95% of them seen once. The sequenced sample consisted of peripheral blood. The receptors shown here come from a woman aged 40 to 55 with active COVID-19.

V and J are TRBV19 and TRBJ1-5; possibly TRBD1 for D (6 bases). CDR3 length equals 15 residues. Per the germline V gene, CDR1 is LNHDA and CDR2 is SQIVND (reference sequence). The germline V and J ends were trimmed by 7 bases and 5 bases, with 18 bases remaining between them. CDR3 sequence (DNA): TGTGCCAGTATCACCTCCGGGACATCTCATCAGCCCCAGCATTTT. Amino acids: CASITSGTSHQPQHF.

The V and J genes are TRBV19 and TRBJ1-1, with 7 positions matching TRBD1. Germline V CDR1 and CDR2: LNHDA, SQIVND (reference sequence). This CDR3 comprises 15 residues. The V gene end was trimmed by 8 bases and the J gene end by 2 bases; junction bases not matched to a gene: 11. This CDR3 is CASFPRDRPNTEAFF. The CDR3 DNA is TGTGCCAGTTTTCCACGGGACAGACCAAACACTGAAGCTTTCTTT.

The chain employs TRBV3-1 (or the pseudogene TRBV3-2) and TRBJ2-1; 7 bases map to TRBD2. The germline V gene has CDR1 LGHDT and CDR2 YNNKEL (reference sequence). The V segment lost 0 bases and the J segment 4 bases; nucleotides outside the gene matches: 6. This CDR3 has 16 amino acids. CDR3 sequence: CASSQDPSGDYNEQFF. The CDR3, as DNA: TGTGCCAGCAGCCAAGACCCTAGCGGCGATTACAATGAGCAGTTCTTC.

V usage is TRBV6-4 and J usage is TRBJ2-3; TRBD2 matches at 9 bases. In germline, CDR1 is MRHNA, CDR2 SNTAGT. The CDR3 spans 14 residues. Losses at the gene ends were 4 bases for V and 5 bases for J; bases not matched to a gene: 4. CDR3: CASSASGEGDTQYF. CDR3 nucleotides: TGTGCCAGCAGTGCTAGCGGGGAGGGAGATACGCAGTATTTT.

The chain has TRBV15 and TRBJ1-3; possible D gene TRBD1, 5 bases. The CDR3 has 16 residues. Germline loops: CDR1 LNHNV, CDR2 YYDKDF (reference sequence). V shed 0 bases and J shed 3 bases, with 12 bases lying between them. The CDR3 sequence: CATSRDRQGFGNTIYF. CDR3 DNA: TGTGCCACCAGCAGAGATAGGCAGGGCTTTGGAAACACCATATATTTT. The full variable domain, completed using reference TRBV15 and TRBJ1-3, is DAMVIQNPRYQVTQFGKPVTLSCSQTLNHNVMYWYQQKSSQAPKLLFHYYDKDFNNEADTPDNFQSRRPNTSFCFLDIRSPGLGDTAMYLCATSRDRQGFGNTIYFGEGSWLTVV.

This chain connects TRBV9 to TRBJ1-6, with D unclear. The germline V gene encodes CDR1 SGDLS and CDR2 YYNGEE. The length of the CDR3 is 15 residues. V was trimmed by 3 bases and J by 0 bases, leaving 7 bases between them. The CDR3 region is CASSARSSYNSPLHF. CDR3 in DNA: TGTGCCAGCAGCGCGAGGAGCTCCTATAATTCACCCCTCCACTTT.

The rearrangement joins TRBV7-6 to TRBJ1-5; TRBD1 might be the D (5 bases). Trimming pared 1 base from V and 4 bases from J, leaving 14 bases between. CDR1 is SGHVS, CDR2 FNYEAQ, per germline. This CDR3 has 16 amino acids. CDR3 protein: CASSLGQRGLNQPQHF. The CDR3 nucleotides are TGTGCCAGCAGCTTAGGTCAAAGGGGACTTAATCAGCCCCAGCATTTT. The full variable domain, with the rest looked up from reference TRBV7-6 and TRBJ1-5, is GAGVSQSPRYKVTKRGQDVALRCDPISGHVSLYWYRQALGQGPEFLTYFNYEAQQDKSGLPNDRFSAERPEGSISTLTIQRTEQRDSAMYRCASSLGQRGLNQPQHFGDGTRLSIL.

The rearrangement joins TRBV10-3 to TRBJ2-3; the D is unclear. This CDR3 has 13 amino acids. The V gene lost 4 bases and the J gene lost 11 bases, with 16 bases spanning the gap. Looked up from germline, CDR1 is ENHRY and CDR2 is SYGVKD. As DNA, the CDR3 is TGTGCCATCAGTGGGGCCCCCCCCAACGGGCAGTATTTT. The encoded protein is CAISGAPPNGQYF.

The gene calls are TRBV2 and TRBJ2-5; D is possibly TRBD1 (5 bases). The germline V and J ends were trimmed by 7 bases and 5 bases, with 20 bases remaining between them. Germline V gene lookup returns CDR1 SNHLY and CDR2 FYNNEI. The CDR3 extends over 15 amino acids. CDR3 sequence (DNA): TGTGCCAGCACCGAAACCCGGACACGCTCGGAGACCCAGTACTTC. It is translated as CASTETRTRSETQYF.

The J gene is TRBJ1-5, the V gene TRBV6-5, with D possibly being TRBD1 (6 bases). CDR3 size: 15 residues. Germline V gene data show CDR1 as MNHEY and CDR2 as SVGAGI. Trimming removed 6 bases at V and 1 base at J, with 13 bases between. The CDR3 DNA follows: TGTGCCAGCAGCCGAGGGACACTAAGCAATCAGCCCCAGCATTTT. Translating it yields CASSRGTLSNQPQHF.

The chain recombines TRBV7-8 with TRBJ1-1; a weak D match, TRBD1 (5 bases). The germline V gene encodes CDR1 SGHVS and CDR2 FQNEAQ. V shed 5 bases and J shed 3 bases, with 13 bases lying between them. The CDR3 has 14 residues. The CDR3: CASSPWGEDTEAFF. Written as DNA, the CDR3 is TGTGCCAGCAGCCCGTGGGGGGAGGACACTGAAGCTTTCTTT.

This chain links TRBV6-5 with TRBJ2-1; TRBD1 aligns across 8 bases. Germline V gene lookup returns CDR1 MNHEY and CDR2 SVGAGI. J gave up 6 bases and V 6 bases, and 4 bases lay outside the gene matches. The CDR3 covers 13 residues. For the CDR3, the DNA is TGTGCCAGCAGCCTGGACAGGGCCAATGAGCAGTTCTTC. Translating gives CASSLDRANEQFF.

CDR3 sequence reads: CASSVDRGHNTEAFF. CDR3 nucleotides: TGTGCCAGTAGCGTAGACAGGGGCCACAACACTGAAGCTTTCTTT. The chain joins TRBV19 to TRBJ1-1, with 8 bases matching TRBD1. This CDR3 is built from 15 residues. V shed 6 bases and J 2 bases; nucleotides not matched to a gene: 8. Germline lookup yields CDR1 LNHDA and CDR2 SQIVND (reference sequence).

The CDR3 DNA is TGCGCCAGCAGCTTGGTGGGGGCCGCAGATACGCAGTATTTT. This gives the protein CASSLVGAADTQYF. The chain has TRBV5-1 and TRBJ2-3, with D perhaps TRBD1 (6 bases). Trimming shortened V by 0 bases and J by 4 bases, and 9 bases separated the two germline ends. The CDR3 length is 14 residues. Germline CDR1 reads SGHRS; CDR2 reads YFSETQ.

The genes are TRBV4-2 and TRBJ2-3; 9 bases are a match to TRBD2. Germline values: CDR1 LGHNA, CDR2 YNFKEQ. The CDR3 has 17 residues. The ends lost 0 bases at V and 4 bases at J; junction bases unmatched: 8. The CDR3 region is CASSQDTWRGGSDTQYF. In nucleotides, the CDR3 is TGTGCCAGCAGCCAAGATACTTGGCGGGGGGGCTCAGATACGCAGTATTTT.

The chain uses TRBV7-9 and TRBJ1-5; a possible D gene is TRBD1 (5 bases). Germline V lookup: CDR1 SEHNR, CDR2 FQNEAQ (reference sequence). The CDR3 length is 18 residues. Trimming removed 0 bases at V and 0 bases at J, with 15 bases between. The CDR3 reads CASSLAPAGPSSNQPQHF. The CDR3 DNA reads as TGTGCCAGCAGCTTAGCTCCCGCGGGGCCTAGTAGCAATCAGCCCCAGCATTTT.

The chain carries TRBV30 and TRBJ1-2; perhaps TRBD1 as D (6 bases). Germline values: CDR1 GTSNPN, CDR2 SVGIG (reference sequence). The V end was cut by 3 bases, the J end by 6 bases, with 14 bases between. This CDR3 has 13 residues. The CDR3 protein is CAWSQKGVNGYTF. The CDR3 DNA sequence: TGTGCCTGGAGCCAAAAGGGGGTTAATGGCTACACCTTC.

The chain employs TRBV4-2 and TRBJ2-5; 13 bases align to TRBD2. This CDR3 comprises 22 residues. Losses at the gene ends were 0 bases for V and 4 bases for J; bases not matched to a gene: 20. Germline CDR1 and CDR2: LGHNA and YNFKEQ. CDR3 nucleotides: TGTGCCAGCAGCCAAGATGAGAAATCCGGGACTAGCGGGGTCCGTGGTGGAGAGACCCAGTACTTC. It translates to CASSQDEKSGTSGVRGGETQYF.

The chain carries TRBV29-1 and TRBJ1-2; TRBD1 aligns across 11 bases. The J segment lost 2 bases and the V segment lost 7 bases, leaving 3 bases of the junction unmatched. The germline V gene encodes CDR1 SQVTM and CDR2 ANQGSEA. CDR3 length: 13 amino acids. The CDR3 nucleotides are TGCAGCGCGGGACAGGGGGGCAACTATGGCTACACCTTC. Protein sequence: CSAGQGGNYGYTF.

The rearrangement links TRBV4-2 to TRBJ1-4, with 10 bases that match TRBD1. V shed 0 bases and J 8 bases; nucleotides not matched to a gene: 6. Germline CDR1 and CDR2: LGHNA and YNFKEQ. CDR3 length: 16 amino acids. The CDR3 DNA follows: TGTGCCAGCAGCCAAGATTCCGGGACAGGGGCCGAAAAACTGTTTTTT. Protein product: CASSQDSGTGAEKLFF.